The clone carrying this TCR beta chain was found a few times. This entry comes from a study of cytomegalovirus exposure and HLA in healthy donors. A multiplex PCR was run with 60 Vbeta primers and 13 Jbeta primers. Profiling relied on immunoSEQ multiplex PCR, and the TCRdb table lists in-frame clones only, not all of them. This table holds some 110,000 clones, less than 80% found once. The germline V gene encodes CDR1 WNHNN and CDR2 SYGVQD (reference sequence). Trimming cost V 2 bases and J 5 bases, with 13 bases left between them. CDR3 length: 14 residues. The rearrangement joins TRBV10-1 to TRBJ2-7, with a possible D match to TRBD1 (5 bases). Sequencing was done on a sample of PBMCs. The sequence derives from a woman aged 25 to 45 in good health and CMV-seronegative. The chain's CDR3 is CASSEQGTRDEQYF. The CDR3, as DNA: TGCGCCAGCAGTGAGCAGGGTACCAGGGACGAGCAGTACTTC.